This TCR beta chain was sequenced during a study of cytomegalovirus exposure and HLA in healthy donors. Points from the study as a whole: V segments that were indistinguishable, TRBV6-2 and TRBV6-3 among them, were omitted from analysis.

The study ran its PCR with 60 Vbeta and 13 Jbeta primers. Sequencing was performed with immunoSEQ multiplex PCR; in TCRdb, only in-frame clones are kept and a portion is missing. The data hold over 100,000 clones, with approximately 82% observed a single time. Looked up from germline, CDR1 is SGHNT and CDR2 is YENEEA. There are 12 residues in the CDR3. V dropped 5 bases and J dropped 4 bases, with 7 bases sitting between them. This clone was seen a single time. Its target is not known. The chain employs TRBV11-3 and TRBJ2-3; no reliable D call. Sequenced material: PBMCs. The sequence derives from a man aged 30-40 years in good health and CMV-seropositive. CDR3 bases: TGTGCCAGCAGCAAGAGTCCAGATACGCAGTATTTT. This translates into CASSKSPDTQYF.